This TCR beta chain was captured in a study of OX40 agonist ivuxolimab in advanced cancers. For the study at large: Hepatocellular carcinoma, melanoma, renal cell or head and neck cancer affected the dose-escalation patients.

Per germline, CDR1 SGHKS and CDR2 YYEKEE (reference sequence). Trimming stripped 6 bases from V and 0 bases from J, with 9 bases between. CDR3 length equals 13 residues. The data were produced by immunoSEQ multiplex PCR, yet TCRdb's version contains in-frame clones alone and is incomplete. Counted here are over 150,000 clones, 94% occurring once; the ten biggest clones make up 0.3% to 0.35%. This clone occurred a few times. This sample comprised CD4+ or CD8+ T cells sorted from blood, obtained in a trial of the OX40 agonist ivuxolimab. The receptor's source is an adult with an advanced solid tumor such as melanoma, head and neck, liver or kidney cancer. The J gene is TRBJ1-2, the V gene TRBV5-5, with D hard to call. The CDR3 DNA sequence: TGTGCCAGCACCCCAGAAGCTAACTATGGCTACACCTTC. As protein: CASTPEANYGYTF.